This T cell receptor beta chain was documented in a study of CD8 T cells in ankylosing spondylitis. Overall study findings and caveats: Characteristic, it appeared, of ankylosing spondylitis blood was a TCR beta motif of fewer than 10 highly homologous variants.

Remarks on this clonotype: The antigen remains unidentified.

Using its own MiXCR run on the 5' RACE reads, TCRdb lists one record per CDR3 protein. The data show some 800,000 distinct CDR3 sequences, around 11% seen once. The germline gives CDR1 SGHTA, CDR2 FQGNSA. The V end was cut by 8 bases, the J end by 2 bases, with 8 bases between. CDR3 size: 12 residues. The origin of this receptor is a male donor with ankylosing spondylitis. The chain is built from TRBV7-2 and TRBJ2-3; no clear D gene. The sequencing input was blood, either unsorted or a sorted T cell fraction (not recorded which). CDR3 residues: CASRSDTDTQYF. The CDR3 nucleotides read TGTGCCAGCCGATCAGACACAGATACGCAGTATTTT.